The 18 T cell receptor beta chains below were found in one sample sequenced in a study of T cell clones after liver transplantation. Clones were read by immunoSEQ multiplex PCR, and TCRdb kept only the in-frame ones, dropping some. The sample contains about 74,000 clones, over 70% of which appear only once. The sample here was CD4+ T cells from blood, taken before liver transplant. These receptors were taken from a human donor who received a liver transplant.

This chain uses TRBV5-1 with TRBJ2-1; 10 bases line up with TRBD2. The CDR3 consists of 15 residues. Trimming at V came to 5 bases and at J to 3 bases, leaving 5 bases not matched to a gene. Germline CDR1 reads SGHRS; CDR2 reads YFSETQ. Written as DNA, the CDR3 is TGCGCCAGCAGGCCCTGGACTAGCGGCTACAATGAGCAGTTCTTC. This sequence encodes CASRPWTSGYNEQFF.

The chain couples TRBV6-5 to TRBJ2-2; D not certain. CDR1 and CDR2 (germline): MNHEY, SVGAGI. Trimming cost V 6 bases and J 2 bases, with 10 bases left between them. The CDR3 has 14 residues. The CDR3 nucleotides read TGTGCCAGCAGAACCGGCACAAACACCGGGGAGCTGTTTTTT. Translated, it gives CASRTGTNTGELFF.

This clone was picked up one time. The rearrangement links TRBV29-1 to TRBJ1-1, with a possible D match to TRBD1 (5 bases). Germline V gene lookup returns CDR1 SQVTM and CDR2 ANQGSEA. The CDR3 is 14 residues long. V gave up 1 base and J gave up 1 base, with 10 bases separating them. The CDR3: CSVEAHGGNTEAFF. The CDR3 nucleotides read TGCAGCGTTGAAGCCCATGGGGGGAACACTGAAGCTTTCTTT.

The J gene is TRBJ1-2, the V gene TRBV7-2, with TRBD1 identical over 7 bases. Germline lookup yields CDR1 SGHTA and CDR2 FQGNSA. The CDR3 sequence is 15 residues long. V lost 1 base and J lost 0; bases outside the gene matches: 2. DNA for the CDR3: TGTGCCAGCAGCTTAGGCGGGACAGCTAACTATGGCTACACCTTC. Its translation: CASSLGGTANYGYTF.

V usage is TRBV12-5 and J usage is TRBJ2-2; D assignment may be TRBD1 or TRBD2 (6 bases each). Trimming stripped 5 bases from V and 8 bases from J, with 15 bases between. Germline-derived CDR1 and CDR2 are LGHNT and FRNRAP. The CDR3 spans 14 residues. CDR3 amino acids: CASGLTGGGGELFF. The CDR3 nucleotides read TGTGCTAGTGGTCTGACAGGTGGAGGGGGGGAGCTGTTTTTT.

The rearrangement joins TRBV10-3 to TRBJ2-1; 9 nucleotides agree with TRBD2. Trimming cost V 2 bases and J 10 bases; bases outside gene matches: 6. The CDR3 loop spans 14 amino acids. Germline-derived CDR1 and CDR2 are ENHRY and SYGVKD. The CDR3 spells CAISENLAGREQFF. The CDR3 nucleotides are TGTGCCATCAGTGAGAACCTAGCGGGACGGGAGCAGTTCTTC.

The chain couples TRBV2 to TRBJ1-2, with D uncertain. The V and J ends lost 6 bases and 7 bases respectively, with 12 bases between them. CDR1 and CDR2 from the germline V gene are SNHLY and FYNNEI. The length of the CDR3 is 12 residues. The CDR3 DNA reads as TGTGCCAGCAGGCCGGGCCCCCGTGGCTACACCTTC. It encodes CASRPGPRGYTF.

V usage is TRBV28 and J usage is TRBJ2-7; weak D call: TRBD2 (6 bases). This CDR3 region has 14 residues. Germline lookup yields CDR1 MDHEN and CDR2 SYDVKM. V was clipped by 6 bases and J by 0 bases, with 12 bases between them. In DNA, the CDR3 is TGTGCCAGCAGCTGGGGCGGGGCCTCCTACGAGCAGTACTTC. Its protein is CASSWGGASYEQYF.

The CDR3 protein is CASSEWGGANQPQHF. The CDR3 bases are TGTGCCAGCAGTGAGTGGGGGGGCGCGAATCAGCCCCAGCATTTT. This chain connects TRBV2 to TRBJ1-5, with D perhaps matching TRBD1 (6 bases). V lost 3 bases and J 4 bases, leaving 13 bases between the germline ends. In germline, CDR1 is SNHLY, CDR2 FYNNEI. This CDR3 has 15 residues.

The chain has TRBV9 and TRBJ2-7; 7 bases are shared with TRBD1. The V gene's germline CDR1 is SGDLS and CDR2 YYNGEE. The CDR3 runs to 16 residues. With V trimmed by 0 bases and J by 0 bases, 6 bases remained unmatched. As DNA, the CDR3 is TGTGCCAGCAGCGTAGGTTTGTGGGACAGCTCCTACGAGCAGTACTTC. Amino acid sequence: CASSVGLWDSSYEQYF.

The chain couples TRBV6-4 to TRBJ2-1; D remains unclear. CDR1 is MRHNA, CDR2 SNTAGT, per germline. The germline V and J ends were trimmed by 4 bases and 7 bases, with 8 bases remaining between them. The CDR3 runs 12 residues. CDR3 coding DNA: TGTGCCAGCAGTGTAGCAGAGAATGAGCAGTTCTTC. As protein: CASSVAENEQFF.

The chain couples TRBV5-4 to TRBJ2-5; tentative D call: TRBD1 (6 bases). V was trimmed by 4 bases and J by 1 base, leaving 11 bases between them. Germline CDR1 and CDR2: SGHNT and YYREEE (reference sequence). This CDR3 is built from 14 residues. In DNA, the CDR3 is TGTGCCAGCAGCCCCCGGACAGTCCAAGAGACCCAGTACTTC. Amino acids: CASSPRTVQETQYF.

This clone has just one count. This rearrangement joins TRBV7-2 to TRBJ2-7; D unclear. With 5 bases removed from V and 3 bases from J, the gap between germline ends came to 14 bases. The V gene's germline CDR1 is SGHTA and CDR2 FQGNSA. The CDR3 loop spans 14 amino acids. CDR3 region: CASSRSGLYYEQYF. Written as DNA, the CDR3 is TGTGCCAGCAGCCGATCGGGCTTGTACTACGAGCAGTACTTC.

The chain combines TRBV7-8 with TRBJ1-5; D unresolved. The germline gives CDR1 SGHVS, CDR2 FQNEAQ. The CDR3 is 14 residues long. Trimming removed 1 base at V and 3 bases at J, with 7 bases between. The CDR3 nucleotides are TGTGCCAGCAGCTTAGAAAGTTACAATCAGCCCCAGCATTTT. It yields the protein CASSLESYNQPQHF.

This clone was detected once. This rearrangement joins TRBV27 to TRBJ1-2; TRBD1 matches at 7 bases. Trimming at V came to 1 base and at J to 8 bases, leaving 7 bases not matched to a gene. Germline V lookup: CDR1 MNHEY, CDR2 SMNVEV (reference sequence). The CDR3 consists of 14 residues. As DNA, the CDR3 is TGTGCCAGCAGTTTATATGAGGGGGCGAGAGGCTACACCTTC. Translating gives CASSLYEGARGYTF.

The chain employs TRBV18 and TRBJ1-1, with 7 bases fitting TRBD1. The CDR3 sequence is 12 residues long. Germline trimming cut 5 bases from V and 6 bases from J; bases unmatched to any gene: 3. In germline, CDR1 is KGHSH, CDR2 LQKENI. CDR3 loop: CASSKDRAEAFF. CDR3 nucleotides: TGTGCCAGCTCAAAAGACAGGGCTGAAGCTTTCTTT.

The V gene is TRBV21-1, the J gene TRBJ1-1. TRBV21-1 constitutes a pseudogene. The CDR3 is made up of 14 amino acids. In nucleotides, the CDR3 is TGTGCCAGCAGCAAGGGGGGACCCGTGGGGGAAGCTTTCTTT. Protein product: CASSKGGPVGEAFF.

The chain combines TRBV7-8 with TRBJ2-3; D gene ambiguous. The CDR3 sequence is 15 residues long. V was cut by 2 bases and J by 2 bases, with 11 bases left in between. Germline-derived CDR1 and CDR2 are SGHVS and FQNEAQ. The CDR3 region has the DNA TGTGCCAGCAGCTTAAGGCAGGATTTCACAGATACGCAGTATTTT. This codes for CASSLRQDFTDTQYF.